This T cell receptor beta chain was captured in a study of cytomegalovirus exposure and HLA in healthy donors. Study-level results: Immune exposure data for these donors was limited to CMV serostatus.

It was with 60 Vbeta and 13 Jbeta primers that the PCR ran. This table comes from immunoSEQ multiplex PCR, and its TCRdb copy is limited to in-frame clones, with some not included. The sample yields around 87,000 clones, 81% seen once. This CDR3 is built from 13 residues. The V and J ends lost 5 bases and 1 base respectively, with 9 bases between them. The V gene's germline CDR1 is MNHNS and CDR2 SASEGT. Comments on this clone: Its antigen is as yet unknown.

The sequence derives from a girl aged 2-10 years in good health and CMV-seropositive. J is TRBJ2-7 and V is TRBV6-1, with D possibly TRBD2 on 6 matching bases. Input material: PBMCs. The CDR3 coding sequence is TGTGCCAGCAGTCGGGGAGGTTCCTACGAGCAGTACTTC. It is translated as CASSRGGSYEQYF.